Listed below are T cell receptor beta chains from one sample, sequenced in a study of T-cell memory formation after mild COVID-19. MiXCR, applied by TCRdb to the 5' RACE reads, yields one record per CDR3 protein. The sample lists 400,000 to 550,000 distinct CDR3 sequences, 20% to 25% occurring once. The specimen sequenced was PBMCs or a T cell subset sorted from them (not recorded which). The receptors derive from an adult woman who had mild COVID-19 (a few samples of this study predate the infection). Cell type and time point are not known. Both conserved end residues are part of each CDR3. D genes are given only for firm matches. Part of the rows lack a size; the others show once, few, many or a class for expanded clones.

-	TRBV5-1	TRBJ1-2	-	TGCGCCAGCAGCTTGGCCGTGGAGGGCCTAGGCTACACCTTC	CASSLAVEGLGYTF
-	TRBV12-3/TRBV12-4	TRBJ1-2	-	TGTGCCAGCGGGCGGATCGGGCGGGGGCTCCCCTCTAATGGCTACACCTTC	CASGRIGRGLPSNGYTF
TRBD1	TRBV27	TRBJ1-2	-	TGTGCCAGCAGTTCCCTGGACAGGTCGGGATATGGCTACACCTTC	CASSSLDRSGYGYTF
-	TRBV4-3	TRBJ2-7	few	TGCGCCAGCAGCCAAGCCTATTCCCTGGGACACTACGAGCAGTACTTC	CASSQAYSLGHYEQYF
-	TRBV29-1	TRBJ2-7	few	TGCAGCGTTGAAGTCCCTGGTTACAACGAGCAGTACTTC	CSVEVPGYNEQYF
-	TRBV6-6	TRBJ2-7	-	TGTGCCAGCAGTTACTCATCAAAACTCTCGAACGAGCAGTACTTC	CASSYSSKLSNEQYF
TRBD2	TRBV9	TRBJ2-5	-	TGTGCCAGCAGCGTAGGGGGACTAGCGAAAGAGACCCAGTACTTC	CASSVGGLAKETQYF
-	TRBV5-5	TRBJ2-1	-	TGTGCCAGCAGCCTTTCCGCGAGGGTGGATGAGCAGTTCTTC	CASSLSARVDEQFF
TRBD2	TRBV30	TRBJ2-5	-	TGTGCCTGGAGTGTATTCCTAGCGGGGGGTGGAGAGACCCAGTACTTC	CAWSVFLAGGGETQYF
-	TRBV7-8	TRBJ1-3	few	TGTGCCAGCAGCTCCGGACAGCTACGCTCTGGAAACACCATATATTTT	CASSSGQLRSGNTIYF
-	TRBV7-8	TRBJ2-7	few	TGTGCCAGCAGCTTGGTTGGACAGCTCCACGAGCAGTACTTC	CASSLVGQLHEQYF
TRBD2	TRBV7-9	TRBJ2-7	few	TGTGCCAGCAGCTTGGGGACTAGCGGGTTCTACGAGCAGTACTTC	CASSLGTSGFYEQYF
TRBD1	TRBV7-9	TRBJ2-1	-	TGTGCCAGCAAACCGGGACAGGGGAATTCTGAGCAGTTCTTC	CASKPGQGNSEQFF
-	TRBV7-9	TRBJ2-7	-	TGTGCCAGCAGCTTAGGGGGCGGGACCGCTCTGGGGCAGTACTTC	CASSLGGGTALGQYF
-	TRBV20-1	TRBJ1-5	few	TGCAGTGCTAGAGACATGACGGGCAATCAGCCCCAGCATTTT	CSARDMTGNQPQHF
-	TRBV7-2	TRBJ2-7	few	TGTGCCAGCAGCTTTGTTTCGGCATCAAGGGGAGCCCTTAGTTACGAGCAGTACTTC	CASSFVSASRGALSYEQYF
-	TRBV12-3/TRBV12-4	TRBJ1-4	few	TGTGCCAGCAGTTTAGTTGTCGGGACCGCAGAAAAACTGTTTTTT	CASSLVVGTAEKLFF
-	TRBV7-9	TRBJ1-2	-	TGTGCCAGCAGCTTAGAACGACGCGGCTACACCTTC	CASSLERRGYTF
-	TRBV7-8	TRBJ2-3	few	TGTGCCAGCAGCTCCTACTCGACAGAAGTGGCAGATACGCAGTATTTT	CASSSYSTEVADTQYF
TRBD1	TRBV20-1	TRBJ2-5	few	TGCAGTGCTAACGACAGGGGAAGAGAGACCCAGTACTTC	CSANDRGRETQYF
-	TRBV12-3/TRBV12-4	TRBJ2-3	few	TGTGCCAGCAGTTTCAGGCCAACCACAGATACGCAGTATTTT	CASSFRPTTDTQYF
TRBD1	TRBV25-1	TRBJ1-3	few	TGTGCCAGCAGCGCAGGGGGTTGGGCTGGAAACACCATATATTTT	CASSAGGWAGNTIYF
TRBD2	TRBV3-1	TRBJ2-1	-	TGTGCCAGCAGCCAAGATAAGCGGGGGGGCCCGAGCTCCTACAATGAGCAGTTCTTC	CASSQDKRGGPSSYNEQFF
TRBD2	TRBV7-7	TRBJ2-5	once	TGTGCCAGCAGCTTTGGGACTAGCGGGGTAGAGACCCAGTACTTC	CASSFGTSGVETQYF
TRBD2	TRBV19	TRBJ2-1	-	TGTGCCAGTAGACCAGAGCGGGAGTCGTCCTACAATGAGCAGTTCTTC	CASRPERESSYNEQFF
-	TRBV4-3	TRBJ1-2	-	TGCGCCAGCAGCCAAGATGAGGGATATGGCTACACCTTC	CASSQDEGYGYTF
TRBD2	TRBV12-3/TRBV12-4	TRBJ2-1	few	TGTGCCAGCAGTTTACCGGGACTAGCTCATGAGCAGTTCTTC	CASSLPGLAHEQFF
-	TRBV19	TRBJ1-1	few	TGTGCCAGTAGTCCCTATCACCCCTGGGGGAACACTGAAGCTTTCTTT	CASSPYHPWGNTEAFF
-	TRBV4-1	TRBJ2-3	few	TGCGCCAGCAGCCAAGCTCATCGACAGCGTAGCACAGATACGCAGTATTTT	CASSQAHRQRSTDTQYF
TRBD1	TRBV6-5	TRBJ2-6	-	TGTGCCAGCAGTTCAAGACAGGGGCCGAAAGGGGCCAACGTCCTGACTTTC	CASSSRQGPKGANVLTF
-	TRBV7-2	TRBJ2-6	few	TGTGCCAGCAGCCCTCAGGGGATGGCTGGGGCCAACGTCCTGACTTTC	CASSPQGMAGANVLTF
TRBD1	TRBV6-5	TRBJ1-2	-	TGTGCCAGCAGTCAAGTCGACAGGGGGCGAGGCTATGGCTACACCTTC	CASSQVDRGRGYGYTF
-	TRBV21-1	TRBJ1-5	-	TGTGCCAGCAGCAAAGTACGGGTTCAGCCCCAGCATTTT	CASSKVRVQPQHF
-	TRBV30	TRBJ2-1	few	TGTGCCTGGGGATACCTCACAGGGCACGAGCAGTTCTTC	CAWGYLTGHEQFF
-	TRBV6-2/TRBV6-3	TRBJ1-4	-	TGTGCCAGCAGTTACTCGGGGGCTCCTAATGAAAAACTGTTTTTT	CASSYSGAPNEKLFF
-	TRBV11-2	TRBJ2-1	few	TGTGCCAGCAGCTTTGGTACCCTCAATGAGCAGTTCTTC	CASSFGTLNEQFF
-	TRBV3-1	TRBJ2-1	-	TGTGCCAGCAGCCGTCTGGGGTCAGCGGGCTCCTACAATGAGCAGTTCTTC	CASSRLGSAGSYNEQFF
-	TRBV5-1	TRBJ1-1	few	TGCGCCAGCAGCTTGGACGGGGACACTGAAGCTTTCTTT	CASSLDGDTEAFF
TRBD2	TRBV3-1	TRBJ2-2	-	TGTGCCAGCAGCCCTGTCTGGAGTAGCGGGAGGGCCGTCAGGACCGGGGAGCTGTTTTTT	CASSPVWSSGRAVRTGELFF
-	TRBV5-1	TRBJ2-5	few	TGCGCCAGCAGCTTCCGGGAGTACCAAGAGACCCAGTACTTC	CASSFREYQETQYF
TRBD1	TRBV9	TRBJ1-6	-	TGTGCCAGCAGCCCAGGGGACAGGCTGAATTCACCCCTCCACTTT	CASSPGDRLNSPLHF
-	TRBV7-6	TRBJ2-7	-	TGTGCCAGCAGCCCACCCGGGGTTAAAGAGCAGTACTTC	CASSPPGVKEQYF
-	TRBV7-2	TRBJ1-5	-	TGTGCCAGTTCGACAGCTTATAGCAATCAGCCCCAGCATTTT	CASSTAYSNQPQHF